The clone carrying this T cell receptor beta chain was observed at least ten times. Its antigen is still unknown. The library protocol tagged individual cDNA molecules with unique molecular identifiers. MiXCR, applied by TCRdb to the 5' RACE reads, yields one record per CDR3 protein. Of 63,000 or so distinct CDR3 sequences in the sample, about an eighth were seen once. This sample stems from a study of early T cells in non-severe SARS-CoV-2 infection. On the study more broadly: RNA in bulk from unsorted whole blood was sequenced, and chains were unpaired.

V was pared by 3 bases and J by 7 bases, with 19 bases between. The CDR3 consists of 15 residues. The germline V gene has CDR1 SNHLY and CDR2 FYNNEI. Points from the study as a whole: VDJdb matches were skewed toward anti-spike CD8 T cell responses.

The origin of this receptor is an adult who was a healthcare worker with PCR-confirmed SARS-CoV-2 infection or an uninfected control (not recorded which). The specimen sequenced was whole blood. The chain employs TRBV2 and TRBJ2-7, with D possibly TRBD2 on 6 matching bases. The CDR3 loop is CASSESDGSPGEQYF. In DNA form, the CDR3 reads TGTGCCAGCAGTGAGTCGGACGGGAGTCCAGGAGAGCAGTACTTC.